This T cell receptor beta chain stems from a study of T cells in Graves' hyperthyroidism and ophthalmopathy. Comments on this clonotype: Its antigen is not known.

There were TCR beta CDR3 regions amplified from RNA transcripts. HTBI primers drove first-round RT-PCR of the TCR CDR3. TCRdb reprocessed the multiplex PCR reads with MiXCR, giving one entry per CDR3 protein. The sample shows a few hundred thousand distinct CDR3 sequences, roughly an eighth of them seen only once. Study results and limitations: Blood also contained most expanded thyroid clonotypes above 0.001.

The sequence came from a woman aged 40 to 50 with Graves' ophthalmopathy. Sequences were obtained from blood.

The CDR3, as DNA: TGTGCCAGCAGTCCAAAGCATTCACCCCTCCACTTT. This codes for CASSPKHSPLHF. The V call is TRBV7-2, the J call TRBJ1-6; D is unresolved. The ends were cut back, 6 bases at V and 8 bases at J, with 8 bases in the middle. Per the germline V gene, CDR1 is SGHTA and CDR2 is FQGNSA. The CDR3 spans 12 residues.